These 29 T cell receptor beta chains originate from one sample sequenced in a study of blood T cell repertoires in COVID-19. Using immunoSEQ multiplex PCR, the repertoire was profiled, and TCRdb retains in-frame clones only, with some absent. Found here are 360,000 or so clones, 75% to 90% of them singletons; the top ten hold roughly 5.1%. The sample comprised PBMCs or T cells enriched from blood (not recorded which). The receptors were gathered from a woman in her fifties or sixties who had recovered from COVID-19.

This clone was recorded once. The chain couples TRBV5-4 to TRBJ1-2; D may be TRBD1 (6 bases). The CDR3 has 15 residues. CDR1 and CDR2 from the germline V gene are SGHNT and YYREEE (reference sequence). Trimming left V 5 bases short and J 1 base short, with 15 bases between. CDR3 amino acids: CASRSGQSLNYGYTF. The CDR3 coding sequence is TGTGCCAGCAGAAGTGGACAGTCTCTTAACTATGGCTACACCTTC. Supplemented by reference TRBV5-4 and TRBJ1-2, the full variable domain reads ETGVTQSPTHLIKTRGQQVTLRCSSQSGHNTVSWYQQALGQGPQFIFQYYREEENGRGNFPPRFSGLQFPNYSSELNVNALELDDSALYLCASRSGQSLNYGYTFGSGTRLTVV.

The chain combines TRBV6-5 with TRBJ1-5; D gene unclear. The germline V and J ends were trimmed by 7 bases and 9 bases, with 16 bases remaining between them. CDR1 MNHEY and CDR2 SVGAGI come from the germline V gene. There are 13 residues in the CDR3. The CDR3 region has the DNA TGTGCCAGCAAACCTGGGGAGTCACGGCCCCAGCATTTT. Amino acids: CASKPGESRPQHF.

This clone has just one count. The chain uses TRBV18 and TRBJ1-2; D is ambiguous. The CDR3 sequence is 15 residues long. Germline-derived CDR1 and CDR2 are KGHSH and LQKENI. The V end was cut by 0 bases, the J end by 2 bases, with 10 bases between. CDR3 nucleotides: TGTGCCAGCTCACCACCAGCCACAGAGAACTATGGCTACACCTTC. Translated: CASSPPATENYGYTF.

V usage is TRBV27 and J usage is TRBJ1-1; TRBD1 matches 7 bases. V gave up 4 bases and J gave up 0 bases; unmatched junction bases: 11. CDR1 is MNHEY, CDR2 SMNVEV, per germline (reference sequence). The CDR3 is 17 residues long. CDR3 DNA sequence: TGTGCCAGCAGTTCTTACAGGGGAGGATCCTTGAACACTGAAGCTTTCTTT. Amino acids: CASSSYRGGSLNTEAFF.

V usage is TRBV7-8 and J usage is TRBJ1-1, with TRBD1 matching over 8 bases. This CDR3 comprises 15 residues. V gave up 5 bases and J gave up 4 bases; unmatched junction bases: 9. The V gene's germline CDR1 is SGHVS and CDR2 FQNEAQ. The DNA for the CDR3 is TGTGCCAGCAGCCCCAGGCCCGGGACAGGCACTGAAGCTTTCTTT. Translated, it gives CASSPRPGTGTEAFF.

The J gene is TRBJ1-5, the V gene TRBV10-3; D is unresolved. Germline V gene lookup returns CDR1 ENHRY and CDR2 SYGVKD. This CDR3 has 13 amino acids. V was trimmed by 4 bases and J by 1 base, leaving 5 bases between them. The CDR3: CAISARSNQPQHF. CDR3 coding DNA: TGTGCCATCAGTGCCAGGAGCAATCAGCCCCAGCATTTT.

This rearrangement joins TRBV4-3 to TRBJ2-3; D possibly corresponds to TRBD2 (5 bases). There are 15 residues in the CDR3. Per the germline V gene, CDR1 is LGHNA and CDR2 is YSLEER. The V gene lost 3 bases and the J gene lost 6 bases, with 16 bases spanning the gap. Here the CDR3 DNA reads TGCGCCAGCAGCCATGGGAGCGGCGGTCGGGATACGCAGTATTTT. This sequence encodes CASSHGSGGRDTQYF.

V usage is TRBV6-5 and J usage is TRBJ1-4; D possibly corresponds to TRBD1 (6 bases). Germline V gene sequence: CDR1 MNHEY, CDR2 SVGAGI. This CDR3 comprises 15 residues. Between the trimmed V and J ends, which lost 2 bases and 6 bases, there was a span of 13 bases. DNA of the CDR3: TGTGCCAGCAGTTACGGACAGACAAATCATGAAAAACTGTTTTTT. Amino acids: CASSYGQTNHEKLFF.

This rearrangement joins TRBV5-6 to TRBJ2-3; D is possibly TRBD2 (6 bases). From germline, CDR1 is SGHDT and CDR2 YYEEEE. The ends were cut back, 2 bases at V and 5 bases at J, with 12 bases in the middle. CDR3 length equals 14 residues. The CDR3 region is CASSFRGFGDTQYF. CDR3 in DNA: TGTGCCAGCAGCTTCCGGGGGTTCGGAGATACGCAGTATTTT. The full variable domain, rest sourced from reference TRBV5-6 and TRBJ2-3, is DAGVTQSPTHLIKTRGQQVTLRCSPKSGHDTVSWYQQALGQGPQFIFQYYEEEERQRGNFPDRFSGHQFPNYSSELNVNALLLGDSALYLCASSFRGFGDTQYFGPGTRLTVL.

The chain combines TRBV6-2 or TRBV6-3 with TRBJ2-7, with D possibly being TRBD2 (7 bases). Germline V gene sequence: CDR1 MNHEY, CDR2 SVGEGT. V gave up 0 bases and J gave up 0 bases, with 12 bases separating them. The CDR3 covers 16 residues. CDR3 protein: CASSYSRGLSSYEQYF. DNA of the CDR3: TGTGCCAGCAGTTACTCGCGGGGGCTAAGCTCCTACGAGCAGTACTTC.

The chain joins TRBV5-4 to TRBJ2-1; 7 bases agree with TRBD1. This CDR3 comprises 18 residues. V was pared by 3 bases and J by 1 base, with 13 bases of the junction left unmatched. The V gene's germline CDR1 is SGHNT and CDR2 YYREEE (reference sequence). In DNA, the CDR3 is TGTGCCAGCAGCTCCCGGGACAGATTAAGTGGGTCCTACAATGAGCAGTTCTTC. Translating gives CASSSRDRLSGSYNEQFF.

CDR3 sequence reads: CAWMSPPNYGYTF. CDR3 nucleotides: TGTGCCTGGATGAGTCCCCCTAACTATGGCTACACCTTC. The chain is built from TRBV30 and TRBJ1-2; no reliable D call. The V and J ends lost 4 bases and 0 bases respectively, with 9 bases between them. The CDR3 runs 13 residues. Germline CDR1 and CDR2: GTSNPN and SVGIG (reference sequence).

Of note for this clone: This sample also contains other DNA sequences that code for the same CDR3. The chain joins TRBV18 to TRBJ1-1; perhaps TRBD1 as D (5 bases). Germline V gene sequence: CDR1 KGHSH, CDR2 LQKENI. This CDR3 is built from 14 residues. V was pared by 0 bases and J by 1 base, with 6 bases between. The CDR3 nucleotides are TGTGCCAGCTCACCACCGCAGGGGAACACTGAAGCTTTCTTT. Amino acids: CASSPPQGNTEAFF.

This chain connects TRBV19 to TRBJ1-2, with 8 positions matching TRBD1. CDR3 size: 14 residues. Germline-derived CDR1 and CDR2 are LNHDA and SQIVND (reference sequence). V trimming: 6 bases; J trimming: 3 bases; junction bases outside the gene matches: 6. This CDR3 is CASSDRGRDYGYTF. The DNA of the CDR3 is TGTGCCAGTAGCGACAGGGGTAGGGACTATGGCTACACCTTC.

This clone was detected only a few times. The gene calls are TRBV6-5 and TRBJ1-2; weak D call: TRBD1 (6 bases). This CDR3 has 15 amino acids. The germline gives CDR1 MNHEY, CDR2 SVGAGI. V was pared by 7 bases and J by 7 bases, with 22 bases between. CDR3 DNA: TGTGCCAGCAAAAACCAAATGCCAGGGGAGTCTGGCTACACCTTC. Its protein is CASKNQMPGESGYTF.

The rearrangement uses TRBV4-3 and TRBJ1-1, with D possibly TRBD1 on 5 matching bases. Per germline, CDR1 LGHNA and CDR2 YSLEER. Trimming left V 6 bases short and J 6 bases short, with 14 bases between. The CDR3 has 13 amino acids. The CDR3 protein is CASSRGGLSEAFF. CDR3 bases: TGCGCCAGCAGTAGGGGCGGTCTCTCTGAAGCTTTCTTT.

The chain uses TRBV7-9 and TRBJ1-6, with D hard to call. The V end was cut by 5 bases, the J end by 10 bases, with 12 bases between. Germline V gene lookup returns CDR1 SEHNR and CDR2 FQNEAQ (reference sequence). This CDR3 region has 13 residues. The CDR3 DNA is TGTGCCAGCAGCCCAGGCCCTGGGTCACCCCTCCACTTT. Translating it yields CASSPGPGSPLHF.

The chain has TRBV12-5 and TRBJ2-1; 11 bases agree with TRBD2. Trimming removed 6 bases from V and 12 bases from J; junction bases left unmatched: 10. Germline-derived CDR1 and CDR2 are LGHNT and FRNRAP. The CDR3 is 14 amino acids. The CDR3 nucleotides are TGTGCTAGTGGACTAGCGGGGGCGCCTTGGGCGCAGTTCTTC. The encoded protein is CASGLAGAPWAQFF.

This chain connects TRBV4-3 to TRBJ1-1; 10 bases are shared with TRBD1. CDR3 length: 14 residues. Germline trimming cut 4 bases from V and 3 bases from J; bases unmatched to any gene: 2. Germline V gene data show CDR1 as LGHNA and CDR2 as YSLEER. CDR3 nucleotides: TGCGCCAGCAGCCTAGGACAGGGGGACACTGAAGCTTTCTTT. Translation: CASSLGQGDTEAFF.

The chain uses TRBV30 and TRBJ1-1; D is perhaps TRBD1 (5 bases). The V gene's germline CDR1 is GTSNPN and CDR2 SVGIG (reference sequence). CDR3 size: 13 residues. Trimming stripped 0 bases from V and 6 bases from J, with 11 bases between. The CDR3 is CAWSVGDWAEAFF. As DNA, the CDR3 is TGTGCCTGGAGTGTAGGGGATTGGGCTGAAGCTTTCTTT.

This clone occurred a few times. This chain joins TRBV18 and TRBJ2-7; D is possibly TRBD1 (6 bases). This CDR3 spans 14 amino acids. Trimming removed 1 base from V and 1 base from J, with 8 bases in between. The germline V gene has CDR1 KGHSH and CDR2 LQKENI. The DNA of the CDR3 is TGTGCCAGCTCACCACTACAGGGATCCTACGAGCAGTACTTC. Amino acids: CASSPLQGSYEQYF.

This clone was counted once. V gene TRBV9 combines with J gene TRBJ2-2, with TRBD1 as a possible D gene (5 bases). The V and J ends lost 6 bases and 2 bases respectively, with 11 bases between them. The CDR3 runs to 14 residues. Germline V CDR1 and CDR2: SGDLS, YYNGEE. Here the CDR3 reads CASTSQGNTGELFF. The CDR3 DNA follows: TGTGCCAGCACATCGCAGGGTAACACCGGGGAGCTGTTTTTT.

In this sample, this clone turned up once. The chain joins TRBV5-6 to TRBJ1-4; 7 nucleotides match TRBD1. The trim removed 5 bases at V and 4 bases at J, leaving 5 bases unmatched. In germline, CDR1 is SGHDT, CDR2 YYEEEE. CDR3 length: 14 residues. This CDR3 reads CASSSGQINEKLFF. In DNA form, the CDR3 reads TGTGCCAGCAGTTCGGGACAGATTAATGAAAAACTGTTTTTT.

The chain carries TRBV7-2 and TRBJ2-1; the D is unclear. The CDR3 loop spans 14 amino acids. V was shortened by 1 base and J by 4 bases, with 8 bases between the two germline ends. Germline CDR1 and CDR2: SGHTA and FQGNSA. The CDR3 DNA reads TGTGCCAGCAGCTTAGAGACTGGGTACAATGAGCAGTTCTTC. It encodes CASSLETGYNEQFF.

The chain carries TRBV11-2 and TRBJ2-7, with TRBD2 matching 10 bases. V lost 0 bases, J lost 3 bases, and 5 bases stayed unmatched. The CDR3 totals 16 residues. CDR1 is SGHAT and CDR2 is FQNNGV in the germline V gene. CDR3: CASSLEASGSGYEQYF. The CDR3 DNA reads TGTGCCAGCAGCTTAGAAGCTAGCGGGAGTGGCTACGAGCAGTACTTC.

The chain joins TRBV11-2 to TRBJ2-7, with unresolved D. The germline V gene encodes CDR1 SGHAT and CDR2 FQNNGV. Trimming pared 5 bases from V and 4 bases from J, leaving 9 bases between. The CDR3 has 12 residues. Written as DNA, the CDR3 is TGTGCCAGCAGCCAAACTCGATACGAGCAGTACTTC. This gives the protein CASSQTRYEQYF.

The chain links TRBV18 to TRBJ1-1; 9 positions match TRBD1. The CDR3 is 17 amino acids. Per germline, CDR1 KGHSH and CDR2 LQKENI. V was pared by 2 bases and J by 9 bases, with 16 bases of the junction left unmatched. Written as DNA, the CDR3 is TGTGCCAGCTCACCAAGTAGGGGACAGGGATCATCGGGTCAAGCTTTCTTT. It yields the protein CASSPSRGQGSSGQAFF.

The chain combines TRBV9 with TRBJ1-4; D remains ambiguous. Between the trimmed V and J ends, which lost 0 bases and 8 bases, there was a span of 11 bases. This CDR3 has 14 amino acids. Germline loops: CDR1 SGDLS, CDR2 YYNGEE. The CDR3 DNA reads as TGTGCCAGCAGCGTAGGGTTCACGGGGGAAAAACTGTTTTTT. This gives the protein CASSVGFTGEKLFF.

The chain has TRBV5-1 and TRBJ1-1; 8 positions match TRBD1. Germline assignment: CDR1 SGHRS and CDR2 YFSETQ. The J segment lost 6 bases and the V segment lost 4 bases, leaving 11 bases of the junction unmatched. The CDR3 sequence is 15 residues long. The CDR3 DNA sequence: TGCGCCAGCAGCCAGGAACAGGGGGTAGGTGCTGAAGCTTTCTTT. It codes for CASSQEQGVGAEAFF.